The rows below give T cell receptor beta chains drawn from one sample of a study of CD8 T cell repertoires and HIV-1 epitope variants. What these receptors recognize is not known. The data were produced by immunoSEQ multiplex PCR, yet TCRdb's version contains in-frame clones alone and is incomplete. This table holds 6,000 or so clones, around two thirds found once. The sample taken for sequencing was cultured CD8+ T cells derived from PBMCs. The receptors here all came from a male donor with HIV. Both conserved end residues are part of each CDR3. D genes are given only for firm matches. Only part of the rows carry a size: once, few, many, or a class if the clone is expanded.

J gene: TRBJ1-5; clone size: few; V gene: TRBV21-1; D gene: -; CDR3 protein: CASSKDRSGPKPQHF; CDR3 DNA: TGTGCCAGCAGCAAGGACCGTTCGGGCCCAAAGCCCCAGCATTTT
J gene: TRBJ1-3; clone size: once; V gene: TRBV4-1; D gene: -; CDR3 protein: CASSQGVDISNTIYF; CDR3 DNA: TGCGCCAGCAGCCAAGGGGTTGATATATCGAACACCATATATTTT
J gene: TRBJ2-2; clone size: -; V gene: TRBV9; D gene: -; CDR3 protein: CASSLPTQNTGELFF; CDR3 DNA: TGTGCCAGCAGCCTTCCGACTCAGAACACCGGGGAGCTGTTTTTT
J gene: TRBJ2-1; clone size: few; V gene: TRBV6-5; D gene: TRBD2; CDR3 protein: CASSYSPSGSRNEQFF; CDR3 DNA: TGTGCCAGCAGTTACTCACCTAGCGGGAGTAGGAATGAGCAGTTCTTC
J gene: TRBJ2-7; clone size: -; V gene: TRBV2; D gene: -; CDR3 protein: CASTPQEVEPYEQYF; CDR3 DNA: TGTGCCAGCACCCCTCAAGAGGTAGAACCCTACGAGCAGTACTTC
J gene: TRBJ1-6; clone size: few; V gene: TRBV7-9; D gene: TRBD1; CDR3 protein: CASSPGDRVNSPLHF; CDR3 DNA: TGTGCCAGCAGCCCGGGGGACAGGGTAAATTCACCCCTCCACTTT
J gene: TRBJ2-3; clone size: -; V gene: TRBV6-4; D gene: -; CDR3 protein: CASSGERAGTDTQYF; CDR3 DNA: TGTGCCAGCAGTGGGGAGAGGGCCGGGACAGATACGCAGTATTTT
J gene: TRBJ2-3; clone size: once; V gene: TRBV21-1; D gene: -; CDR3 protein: CASSKVEDRGHPTDTQYF; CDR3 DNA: TGTGCCAGCAGCAAAGTGGAAGACCGGGGCCATCCCACAGATACGCAGTATTTT
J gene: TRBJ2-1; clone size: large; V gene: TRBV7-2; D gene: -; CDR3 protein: CASSLDGASEQFF; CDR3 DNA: TGTGCCAGCAGCTTAGACGGTGCCAGTGAGCAGTTCTTC
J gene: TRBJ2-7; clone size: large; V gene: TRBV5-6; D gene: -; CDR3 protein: CASSDSTVTYEQYF; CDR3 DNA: TGTGCCAGCAGCGACTCGACAGTTACCTACGAGCAGTACTTC
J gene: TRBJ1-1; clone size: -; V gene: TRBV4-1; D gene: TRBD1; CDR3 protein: CASSQDKWQGATEAFF; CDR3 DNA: TGCGCCAGCAGCCAAGATAAATGGCAGGGGGCAACTGAAGCTTTCTTT
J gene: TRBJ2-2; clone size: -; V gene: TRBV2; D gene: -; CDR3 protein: CASSEGLANTGELFF; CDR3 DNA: TGTGCCAGCAGTGAGGGGCTTGCGAACACCGGGGAGCTGTTTTTT
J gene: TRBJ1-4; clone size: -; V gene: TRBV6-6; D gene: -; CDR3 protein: CASTNGGEKLFF; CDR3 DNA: TGTGCCAGCACCAACGGGGGCGAAAAACTGTTTTTT
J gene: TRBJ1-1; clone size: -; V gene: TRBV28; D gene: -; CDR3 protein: CASSPFERNTEAFF; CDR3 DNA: TGTGCCAGCAGTCCGTTCGAGCGAAACACTGAAGCTTTCTTT
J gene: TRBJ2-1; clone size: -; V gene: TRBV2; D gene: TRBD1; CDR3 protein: CASSAGQGVTNEQFF; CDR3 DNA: TGTGCCAGCAGTGCGGGACAGGGGGTGACCAATGAGCAGTTCTTC
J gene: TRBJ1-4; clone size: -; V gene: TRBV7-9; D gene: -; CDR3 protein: CASSPKGFSNEKLFF; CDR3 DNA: TGTGCCAGCAGCCCGAAAGGTTTCTCCAATGAAAAACTGTTTTTT
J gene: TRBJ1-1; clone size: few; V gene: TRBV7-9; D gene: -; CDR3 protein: CASGPNTAGPNTEAFF; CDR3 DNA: TGTGCCAGCGGACCGAACACGGCAGGACCGAACACTGAAGCTTTCTTT
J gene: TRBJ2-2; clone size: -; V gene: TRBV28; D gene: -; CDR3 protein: CASSLQGSTTGELFF; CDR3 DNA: TGTGCCAGCAGTTTGCAGGGGAGTACCACCGGGGAGCTGTTTTTT
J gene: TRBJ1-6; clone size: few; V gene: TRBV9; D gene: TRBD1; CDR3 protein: CASSVDKGTGSGGNSPLHF; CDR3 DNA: TGTGCCAGCAGCGTAGACAAAGGGACAGGCTCTGGGGGGAATTCACCCCTCCACTTT
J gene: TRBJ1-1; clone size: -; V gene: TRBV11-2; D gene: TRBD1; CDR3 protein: CASRAGQGLDTEAFF; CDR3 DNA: TGTGCCAGCAGGGCCGGACAGGGCCTAGACACTGAAGCTTTCTTT
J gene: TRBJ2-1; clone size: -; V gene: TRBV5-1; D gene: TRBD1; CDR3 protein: CASSGQGADNEQFF; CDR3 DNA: TGCGCCAGCTCAGGACAGGGGGCTGACAATGAGCAGTTCTTC
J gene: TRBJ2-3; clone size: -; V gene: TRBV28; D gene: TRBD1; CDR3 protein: CASLKDREDTQYF; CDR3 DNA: TGTGCCAGCTTGAAGGACAGGGAAGATACGCAGTATTTT
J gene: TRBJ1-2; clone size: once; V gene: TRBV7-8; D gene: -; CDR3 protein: CASSQDPPDLDYGYTF; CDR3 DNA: TGCGCCAGCAGCCAAGATCCCCCAGACTTGGACTATGGCTACACCTTC
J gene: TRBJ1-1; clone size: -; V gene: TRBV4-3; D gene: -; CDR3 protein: CASSQEVGMENTEAFF; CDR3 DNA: TGCGCCAGCAGCCAAGAGGTGGGAATGGAAAACACTGAAGCTTTCTTT
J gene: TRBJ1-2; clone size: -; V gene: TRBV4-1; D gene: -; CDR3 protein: CASSQDPVELDYGYTF; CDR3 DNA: TGCGCCAGCAGCCAAGATCCCGTCGAACTCGACTATGGCTACACCTTC
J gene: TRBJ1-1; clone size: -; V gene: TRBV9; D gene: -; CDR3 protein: CASSVATDNTEAFF; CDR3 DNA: TGTGCCAGCAGCGTAGCTACCGATAACACTGAAGCTTTCTTT
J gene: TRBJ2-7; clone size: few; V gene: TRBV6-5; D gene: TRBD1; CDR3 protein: CASSYWSRDRDYEQYF; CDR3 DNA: TGTGCCAGCAGTTACTGGTCCCGGGACAGGGACTACGAGCAGTACTTC
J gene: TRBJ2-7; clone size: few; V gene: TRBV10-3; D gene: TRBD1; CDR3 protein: CAHQEGGTGAPGDEQYF; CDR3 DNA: TGTGCCCACCAGGAAGGAGGGACAGGGGCGCCGGGGGACGAGCAGTACTTC
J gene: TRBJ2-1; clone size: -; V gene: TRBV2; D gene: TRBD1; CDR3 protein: CASGQGAHNEQFF; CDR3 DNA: TGTGCCAGCGGGCAGGGGGCGCATAATGAGCAGTTCTTC
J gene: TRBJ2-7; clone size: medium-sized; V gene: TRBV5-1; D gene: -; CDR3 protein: CASSPELDYYEQYF; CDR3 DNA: TGCGCCAGCAGCCCTGAGTTGGATTACTACGAGCAGTACTTC
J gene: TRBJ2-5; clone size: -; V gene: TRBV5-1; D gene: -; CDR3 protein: CASRLLGANTQETQYF; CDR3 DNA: TGCGCCAGCAGACTTTTAGGGGCGAATACCCAAGAGACCCAGTACTTC
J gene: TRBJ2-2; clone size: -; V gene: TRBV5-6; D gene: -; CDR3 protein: CASSFAPASAHPNTGELFF; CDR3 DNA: TGTGCCAGCAGCTTTGCCCCTGCCTCGGCTCACCCGAACACCGGGGAGCTGTTTTTT
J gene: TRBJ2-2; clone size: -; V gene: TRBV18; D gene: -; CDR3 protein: CASSPPETANTGELFF; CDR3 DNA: TGTGCCAGCTCACCACCAGAGACGGCGAACACCGGGGAGCTGTTTTTT
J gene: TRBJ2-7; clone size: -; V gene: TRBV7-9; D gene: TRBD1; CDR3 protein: CASETGDYEQYF; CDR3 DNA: TGTGCCTCAGAGACAGGGGACTACGAGCAGTACTTC
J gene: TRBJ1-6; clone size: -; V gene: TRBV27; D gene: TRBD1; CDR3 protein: CASSLTGDNSPLHF; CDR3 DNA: TGTGCCAGCAGTTTGACAGGGGATAATTCACCCCTCCACTTT
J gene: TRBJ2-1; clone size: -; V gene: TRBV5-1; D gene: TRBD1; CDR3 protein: CASSSGTANNEQFF; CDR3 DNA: TGCGCCAGCAGCTCCGGGACAGCAAACAATGAGCAGTTCTTC
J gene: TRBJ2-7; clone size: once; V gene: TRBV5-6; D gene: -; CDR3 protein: CASSPGGVSEQYF; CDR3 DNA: TGTGCCAGCAGCCCCGGGGGAGTCAGCGAGCAGTACTTC
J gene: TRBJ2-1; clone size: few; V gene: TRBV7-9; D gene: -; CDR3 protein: CASSPQSGRSYNEQFF; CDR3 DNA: TGTGCCAGCAGCCCCCAAAGCGGTCGATCCTACAATGAGCAGTTCTTC
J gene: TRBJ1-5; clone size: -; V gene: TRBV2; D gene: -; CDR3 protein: CASTRDEGRYNQPQHF; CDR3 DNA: TGTGCCAGCACCCGGGATGAGGGTAGGTACAATCAGCCCCAGCATTTT